This TCR beta chain stems from a study of blood T cell repertoires in COVID-19 (dated by TCRdb to 2018 to 2021). At the level of the whole study: The collaborator samples originated in the United States, Italy and Spain and spanned the acute and convalescent phases of COVID-19. The dataset comprised deeply sampled blood TCRbeta repertoires from subjects exposed to, actively infected with, or recovered from COVID-19. The repertoires were made available in a free public database intended to serve as a resource for research on the immune response to SARS-CoV-2. HLA class I and class II types, where available, came from metadata supplied by the sample provider rather than from assay-based typing. The material from the prospective study consisted of cDNA or gDNA derived from T cells, B-cell-depleted T cells, or PBMCs. The samples were drawn from the first 160 participants of the ongoing ImmuneRACE study and from over a thousand subjects provided by 6 global collaborators. Nearly every sample came with metadata listing a de-identified subject ID, COVID-19 status, age in years and sex.

In this sample, this clone turned up once. Its antigen target is currently unknown. No much larger clone exists at a distance of one base, and base qualities are not known. The full study reports these points: How much clinical and demographic metadata was included differed by source and by participant, and the metadata was provided uncurated.

One collaborating source in Seattle enrolled patients while the patients were actively infected and followed the patients over time throughout the course of disease. Each collaborating institution followed its own protocols to collect whole blood in K2EDTA tubes. For TCRbeta analysis, collaborators shipped samples in one of three forms: frozen whole blood, isolated PBMCs, or DNA extracted from either of those sample types. TCRbeta CDR3 regions were amplified from genomic DNA by means of the immunoSEQ Assay, a bias-controlled multiplex PCR. Processing in the source paper ran as follows. Nucleated cell counts per sample were estimated from amplification of reference gene primers within the assay. To quantify the absolute abundance of each unique TCRbeta CDR3 rearrangement, sequence reads were collapsed and filtered. For each sample, productive Simpson clonality was calculated as the square root of Simpson's diversity index over productive rearrangements. TCRdb mirrors the immuneACCESS table, restricted to in-frame sequences. Some clones are absent from its copies; in checked studies, under half trace to an unresolved V gene, and the reason for the others is unknown. V, J and clone size are taken as reported in that table, and D and trimming were inferred from the DNA itself. This sample lists more than 200,000 clones; 80% to 90% were detected once. The biggest ten clones account for around a tenth of the sample.

CDR1 and CDR2, looked up from the germline V gene, are SGHAT and FQNNGV. Including cysteine and phenylalanine, the CDR3 has 15 amino acids. Solely the CDR3 DNA is kept, with 45 bases framed from the first base. V and J are truncated by 2 bases and 0 bases respectively, leaving an intervening sequence of 10 bases. The chain couples TRBV11-2 to TRBJ1-1; the D segment cannot be called with confidence. The sequence was collected from a man aged 45-60 years with COVID-19, enrolled during active disease. The sequencing sample was made of peripheral blood. The CDR3 reads CASSLLSRVNTEAFF. The DNA sequence is as follows: TGTGCCAGCAGCTTATTATCCCGGGTGAACACTGAAGCTTTCTTT.